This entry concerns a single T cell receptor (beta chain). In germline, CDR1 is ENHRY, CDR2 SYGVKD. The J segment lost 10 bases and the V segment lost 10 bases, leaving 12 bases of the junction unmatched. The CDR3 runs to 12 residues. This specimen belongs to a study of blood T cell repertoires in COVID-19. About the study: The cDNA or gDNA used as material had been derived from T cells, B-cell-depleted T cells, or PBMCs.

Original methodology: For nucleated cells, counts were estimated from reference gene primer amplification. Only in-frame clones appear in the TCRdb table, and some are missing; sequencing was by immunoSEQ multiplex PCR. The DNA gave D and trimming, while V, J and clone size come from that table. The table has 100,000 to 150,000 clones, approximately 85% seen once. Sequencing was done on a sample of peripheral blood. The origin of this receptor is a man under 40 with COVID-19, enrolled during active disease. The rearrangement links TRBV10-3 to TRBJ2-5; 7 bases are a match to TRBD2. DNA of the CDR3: TGTGCCACACGAAGCGGGGCTGGAGACCAGTACTTC. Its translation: CATRSGAGDQYF.